Following are 16 T cell receptor beta chains from one sample sequenced in a study of blood T cell repertoires in COVID-19 (TCRdb year 2020). To prepare the library, the immunoSEQ multiplex PCR assay was applied. The clones in this table, taken by TCRdb from immuneACCESS, are in-frame only. Not every clone is retained; where verified, under half of the shortfall comes from an unresolved V gene, and the cause of the rest is unknown. The sample has about 220,000 clones on record, 70% to 85% of them singletons. The ten largest make up 9.7% of the sample. The sequenced material came from peripheral blood. The receptor set was obtained from a man in his fifties or sixties with active or convalescent COVID-19.

V gene TRBV2 combines with J gene TRBJ2-1; D gene uncertain. The V and J ends lost 3 bases and 2 bases respectively, with 8 bases between them. The length of the CDR3 is 14 residues. Germline V gene lookup returns CDR1 SNHLY and CDR2 FYNNEI. The CDR3 DNA is TGTGCCAGCAGTGAGAACTACCCCTACAATGAGCAGTTCTTC. It codes for CASSENYPYNEQFF.

The rearrangement uses TRBV5-1 and TRBJ2-1; D uncertain. Trimming took off 5 bases at V and 0 bases at J, with 12 bases between the two ends. Germline lookup yields CDR1 SGHRS and CDR2 YFSETQ. This CDR3 region has 15 residues. CDR3 residues: CASSLATVSYNEQFF. CDR3 nucleotide sequence: TGCGCCAGCAGTCTGGCCACAGTCTCCTACAATGAGCAGTTCTTC. The full variable domain, with the rest looked up from reference TRBV5-1 and TRBJ2-1, is KAGVTQTPRYLIKTRGQQVTLSCSPISGHRSVSWYQQTPGQGLQFLFEYFSETQRNKGNFPGRFSGRQFSNSRSEMNVSTLELGDSALYLCASSLATVSYNEQFFGPGTRLTVL.

The chain recombines TRBV2 with TRBJ1-6; D is unresolved. The germline gives CDR1 SNHLY, CDR2 FYNNEI. The germline V and J ends were trimmed by 8 bases and 0 bases, with 14 bases remaining between them. The CDR3 runs to 16 residues. The CDR3 DNA is TGTGCCAGCGGCGGGCGGCGAAGCTCCTATAATTCACCCCTCCACTTT. Protein product: CASGGRRSSYNSPLHF.

This chain joins TRBV21-1 and TRBJ1-2; the table assigns TRBD1, which was not confirmed against the DNA. TRBV21-1 corresponds to a pseudogene. The CDR3 has 13 amino acids. CDR3 DNA sequence: TGTGCCAGCCCCTCCCGCAGATGCTATGGCTACACCTTC. This translates into CASPSRRCYGYTF.

V and J are TRBV6-1 and TRBJ2-7, with D possibly TRBD2 on 5 matching bases. Per the germline V gene, CDR1 is MNHNS and CDR2 is SASEGT. This CDR3 contains 18 residues. V dropped 0 bases and J dropped 3 bases, with 21 bases sitting between them. CDR3 bases: TGTGCCAGCAGTGAAGCGCTTCCTGTAGGACTTGAAGACTACGAGCAGTACTTC. It specifies CASSEALPVGLEDYEQYF.

This clone was seen a few times. V gene TRBV2 combines with J gene TRBJ2-5; 8 bases line up with TRBD1. CDR1 and CDR2 (germline): SNHLY, FYNNEI. J was trimmed by 5 bases and V by 6 bases; bases with no gene match: 11. The CDR3 contains 15 residues. This CDR3 reads CASSSRGQGLETQYF. The CDR3 DNA sequence: TGTGCCAGCAGCTCCCGTGGACAGGGTCTGGAGACCCAGTACTTC.

This clone is a singleton in its sample. Different DNA sequences within this sample yield the same CDR3. The chain is built from TRBV24-1 and TRBJ2-1; TRBD2 matches at 8 bases. The CDR3 is 16 residues long. Germline CDR1 and CDR2: KGHDR and SFDVKD. The ends lost 4 bases at V and 0 bases at J; junction bases unmatched: 4. This CDR3 is CATSDSSGRSYNEQFF. CDR3 nucleotide sequence: TGTGCCACCAGTGACTCTAGCGGGCGCTCCTACAATGAGCAGTTCTTC.

This clone was seen a handful of times. This chain uses TRBV5-1 with TRBJ2-5, with D tentatively TRBD2 (6 bases). Germline V CDR1 and CDR2: SGHRS, YFSETQ. Trimming left V 6 bases short and J 7 bases short, with 22 bases between. The length of the CDR3 is 15 residues. CDR3 residues: CASTLGDSNTGTQYF. In DNA form, the CDR3 reads TGCGCCAGCACCCTGGGGGACTCTAACACGGGGACCCAGTACTTC.

This chain joins TRBV11-2 and TRBJ2-7; 7 positions agree with TRBD1. Germline V gene sequence: CDR1 SGHAT, CDR2 FQNNGV. J lost 0 bases, V lost 1 base, and 9 bases had no gene match. The CDR3 has 17 amino acids. The DNA of the CDR3 is TGTGCCAGCAGCTTAGTACGTGGGACAGCCTCCTCCTACGAGCAGTACTTC. Translating gives CASSLVRGTASSYEQYF. The full variable domain, its missing parts supplied by reference TRBV11-2 and TRBJ2-7, is EAGVAQSPRYKIIEKRQSVAFWCNPISGHATLYWYQQILGQGPKLLIQFQNNGVVDDSQLPKDRFSAERLKGVDSTLKIQPAKLEDSAVYLCASSLVRGTASSYEQYFGPGTRLTVT.

V is TRBV11-3 and J is TRBJ2-7; the match to TRBD2 covers 10 bases. V lost 4 bases and J lost 6; bases outside the gene matches: 6. This CDR3 comprises 14 residues. Germline-derived CDR1 and CDR2 are SGHNT and YENEEA. The DNA for the CDR3 is TGTGCCAGCAGCTGGAGCGGGAGGGCCTCCGAGCAGTACTTC. The encoded protein is CASSWSGRASEQYF.

This clone was picked up a small number of times. The CDR3 reads CASSQGGSWYTGHLNYGYTF. CDR3 nucleotide sequence: TGCGCCAGCAGCCAAGGGGGGTCTTGGTACACAGGGCACCTTAACTATGGCTACACCTTC. This chain links TRBV4-3 with TRBJ1-2; D may be TRBD1 (6 bases). Germline CDR1 and CDR2: LGHNA and YSLEER. The CDR3 runs 20 residues. Trimming shortened V by 1 base and J by 1 base, and 25 bases separated the two germline ends.

This clone has a handful of counts. This chain links TRBV19 with TRBJ2-1, with 9 positions matching TRBD1. The CDR3 sequence is 15 residues long. CDR1 and CDR2 from the germline V gene are LNHDA and SQIVND (reference sequence). V was clipped by 6 bases and J by 1 base; unmatched bases: 4. The chain's CDR3 is CASSSGTGSYNEQFF. The CDR3 coding sequence is TGTGCCAGTAGCTCCGGGACAGGGTCCTACAATGAGCAGTTCTTC.

This chain joins TRBV2 and TRBJ2-7; 7 bases are a match to TRBD2. Germline values: CDR1 SNHLY, CDR2 FYNNEI. This CDR3 has 15 amino acids. Trimming took 5 bases from V and 6 from J; bases not matched to a gene: 13. The CDR3 bases are TGTGCCAGCAGTCTAATCGGCGGGAGCGGTGTCGAGCAGTACTTC. Its protein product is CASSLIGGSGVEQYF.

J is TRBJ2-3 and V is TRBV5-4, with 12 bases lining up with TRBD2. V was pared by 3 bases and J by 5 bases, with 4 bases of the junction left unmatched. Germline CDR1 reads SGHNT; CDR2 reads YYREEE (reference sequence). There are 15 residues in the CDR3. The CDR3 is CASSSKTSGGDTQYF. CDR3 nucleotide sequence: TGTGCCAGCAGCTCCAAGACTAGCGGGGGAGATACGCAGTATTTT.

This chain connects TRBV28 to TRBJ2-1, with 11 bases lining up with TRBD2. CDR1 and CDR2 (germline): MDHEN, SYDVKM. The V and J ends lost 6 bases and 6 bases, in that order; junction bases with no gene match: 10. The CDR3 runs to 16 residues. The CDR3 DNA reads as TGTGCCAGCAGCCCGGGGACTAGCGGAGGAGGCAATGAGCAGTTCTTC. Amino acid sequence: CASSPGTSGGGNEQFF.

The chain couples TRBV5-4 to TRBJ2-5, with D perhaps TRBD2 (6 bases). The CDR3 totals 13 residues. V shed 4 bases and J shed 1 base, with 8 bases lying between them. Looked up from germline, CDR1 is SGHNT and CDR2 is YYREEE (reference sequence). The DNA of the CDR3 is TGTGCCAGCAGCATAGCGGTCCAAGAGACCCAGTACTTC. Its protein product is CASSIAVQETQYF.